This T cell receptor (beta chain) is drawn from a study of cytomegalovirus exposure and HLA in healthy donors (dated by TCRdb to about 2017). At the level of the whole study: A later analysis indicated that the roughly 120 validation repertoires were generated on the platform also employed for the roughly 650 repertoires of the first cohort. The study was designed to test whether signatures of past pathogen exposure could be identified by cataloging public T cell receptors. Besides the first cohort of 500 to 700 subjects, a separate validation cohort made up of 90 to 150 different subjects was used. To predict cytomegalovirus infection status, the study brought together high-throughput TCR immunosequencing, statistical association of individual TCRs with disease status, and machine learning. Overall study results and their limits: A few of the identified cytomegalovirus-associated TCR beta chains were confirmed in vitro to be specific for cytomegalovirus antigens. A total of about 180 TCR beta chains were listed by the study as associated with cytomegalovirus. The validation cohort had no HLA typing available for a later analysis, so co-occurrence within that cohort was assessed over all 120 repertoires. Most TCR sequences were observed very rarely across donors, whereas some public TCRs were present in many individuals. Subsequent analysis determined that TCRs grouped into clusters in the first cohort also showed a tendency toward co-occurrence across the 120 or so validation repertoires, and approximately 94% of cluster scores exceeded 0. The classifier was reported to diagnose cytomegalovirus status with high specificity and sensitivity in both the original cohort and the validation cohort. It was suggested by the authors that the approach could potentially be generalized to other disease states and immunological phenotypes.

A few counts support this clone. Its antigen has not been determined. The input lacks base qualities; no much larger clone sits a single base away. The library relied on the immunoSEQ multiplex PCR assay. The published analysis was carried out like this. A statistical classification framework was developed to diagnose cytomegalovirus status using the catalog of TCR beta chain sequences. Entries here come from immuneACCESS through TCRdb and include only in-frame sequences with V and J called. Some clones fail to appear in such tables; in the studies checked, an unresolved V gene covers under half of the shortfall, and the cause of the remainder is unknown. V, J and clone size were drawn from that table, and D and trimming were deduced from the DNA. In all, the sample holds about 280,000 clones, and roughly 90% of those were seen once. Of the sample, about 0.85% is held by the ten largest clones. Donors formed part of the validation cohort, which comprised 120 subjects and was distinct from the first cohort of 666 subjects.

Deletion took 4 bases off V and 11 bases off J, with a span of 12 bases between the germline ends. Including cysteine and phenylalanine, the CDR3 has 12 amino acids. The retained sequence is limited to the CDR3, 36 bases, with the frame set at the first base. CDR1 and CDR2 are read off the germline V gene as SNHLY and FYNNEI. The sequence derives from a young woman in good health and CMV-seronegative. The chain is assembled from TRBV2 and TRBJ2-1; no D gene is confidently identified. Sequencing used PBMCs. At the DNA level, the sequence is TGTGCCAGCAGTGGCTTCGAGGCCCAGCAGTTCTTC. This yields the protein CASSGFEAQQFF.